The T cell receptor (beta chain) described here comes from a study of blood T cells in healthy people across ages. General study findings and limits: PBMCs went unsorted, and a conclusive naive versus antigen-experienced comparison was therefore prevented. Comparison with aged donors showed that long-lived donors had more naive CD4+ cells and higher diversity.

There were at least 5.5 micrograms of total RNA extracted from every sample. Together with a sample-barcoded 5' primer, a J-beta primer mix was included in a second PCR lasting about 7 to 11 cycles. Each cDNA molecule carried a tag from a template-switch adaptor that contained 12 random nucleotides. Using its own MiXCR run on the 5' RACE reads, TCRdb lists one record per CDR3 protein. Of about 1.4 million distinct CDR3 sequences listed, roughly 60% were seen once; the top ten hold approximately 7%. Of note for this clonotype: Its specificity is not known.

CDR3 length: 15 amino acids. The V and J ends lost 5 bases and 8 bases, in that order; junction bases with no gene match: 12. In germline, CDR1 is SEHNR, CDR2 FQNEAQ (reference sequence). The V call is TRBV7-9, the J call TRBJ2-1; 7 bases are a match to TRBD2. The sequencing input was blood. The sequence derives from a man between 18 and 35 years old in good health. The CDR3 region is CASSARAGVPDEQFF. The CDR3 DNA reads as TGTGCCAGCAGCGCCCGTGCGGGGGTACCTGATGAGCAGTTCTTC.